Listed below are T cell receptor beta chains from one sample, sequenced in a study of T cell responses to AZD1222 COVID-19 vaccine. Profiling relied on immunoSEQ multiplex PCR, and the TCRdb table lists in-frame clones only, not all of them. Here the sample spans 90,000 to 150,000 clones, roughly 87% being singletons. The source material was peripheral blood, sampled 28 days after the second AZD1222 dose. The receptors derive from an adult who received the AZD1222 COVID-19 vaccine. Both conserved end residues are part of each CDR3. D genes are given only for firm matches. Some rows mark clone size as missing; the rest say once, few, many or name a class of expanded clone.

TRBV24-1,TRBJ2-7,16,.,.,TGTGCCACCAGTGACGCCTCCGGGCCGCCTTCGGGAGAGCAGTACTTC,CATSDASGPPSGEQYF
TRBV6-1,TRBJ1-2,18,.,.,TGTGCCAGCAGTGAAGGCCCAATGAGTAACAAACGCCACCGTGGCTACACCTTC,CASSEGPMSNKRHRGYTF
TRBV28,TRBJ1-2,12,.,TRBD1,TGTGCCATCAGCGAGACAGGGAAGGGCTACACCTTC,CAISETGKGYTF
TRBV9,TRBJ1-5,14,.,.,TGTGCCAGCAGCGTAGGATCGGGGTACCAGCCCCAGCATTTT,CASSVGSGYQPQHF
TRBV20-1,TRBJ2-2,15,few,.,TGCAGTGCTAGTAGAAACAGGGCGAACACCGGGGAGCTGTTTTTT,CSASRNRANTGELFF
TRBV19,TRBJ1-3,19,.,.,TGTGCCAGTAGTATGAAAAATCCCTGGCGGGCGTACTCTGGAAACACCATATATTTT,CASSMKNPWRAYSGNTIYF
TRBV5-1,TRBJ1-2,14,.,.,TGCGCCAGCAGACAGACGATCACTAACTATGGCTACACCTTC,CASRQTITNYGYTF
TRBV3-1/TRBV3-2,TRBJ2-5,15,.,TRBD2,TGTGCCAGCAGCCAGATGAGCGGGGAACAAGAGACCCAGTACTTC,CASSQMSGEQETQYF
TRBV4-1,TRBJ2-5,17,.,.,TGCGCCAGCAGCCAAGGGATCGATCCTCCGGGCCAAGAGACCCAGTACTTC,CASSQGIDPPGQETQYF
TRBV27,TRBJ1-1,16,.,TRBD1,TGTGCCAGCAGTTTAACTATGTGGGACAGGAACACTGAAGCTTTCTTT,CASSLTMWDRNTEAFF
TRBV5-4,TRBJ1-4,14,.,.,TGTGCCAGCAGCTCCGGCGGTGACAACGAAAAACTGTTTTTT,CASSSGGDNEKLFF
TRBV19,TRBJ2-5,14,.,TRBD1,TGTGCCAGTAGCCCGGACAGGGGGCAGGAGACCCAGTACTTC,CASSPDRGQETQYF
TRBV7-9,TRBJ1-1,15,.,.,TGTGCCAGCAGCTCGCGGACTGGACAGAACACTGAAGCTTTCTTT,CASSSRTGQNTEAFF
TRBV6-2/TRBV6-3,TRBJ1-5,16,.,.,TGTGCCAGCAGTTCCCTCCCTGACAGCTCCAATCAGCCCCAGCATTTT,CASSSLPDSSNQPQHF
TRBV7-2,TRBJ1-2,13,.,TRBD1,TGTGCCAGCAGCTTAGCGGGACAGCCGGGCTACACCTTC,CASSLAGQPGYTF
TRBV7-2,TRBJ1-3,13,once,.,TGTGCCAGCAGCCCCAATTCTGGAAACACCATATATTTT,CASSPNSGNTIYF
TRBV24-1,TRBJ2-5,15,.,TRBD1,TGTGCCACCAGTGATTCCGGGACAGGGCAAGAGACCCAGTACTTC,CATSDSGTGQETQYF
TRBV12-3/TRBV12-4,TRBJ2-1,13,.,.,TGTGCCAGCAGCCGAGCTAACGGCAATGAGCAGTTCTTC,CASSRANGNEQFF
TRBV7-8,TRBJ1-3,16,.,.,TGTGCCAGCAGCCCGGGAGGGTACACCTCTGGAAACACCATATATTTT,CASSPGGYTSGNTIYF
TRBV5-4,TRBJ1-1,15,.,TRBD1,TGTGCCAGCAGCCCGACCGGGACAGGGGGCAGGGAAGCTTTCTTT,CASSPTGTGGREAFF
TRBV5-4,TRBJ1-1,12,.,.,TGTGCCAGCAGCTTGCTGGACACTGAAGCTTTCTTT,CASSLLDTEAFF
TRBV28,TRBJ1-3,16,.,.,TGTGCCAGCAGTTTAGGGGGGACGGGCTCTGGAAACACCATATATTTT,CASSLGGTGSGNTIYF
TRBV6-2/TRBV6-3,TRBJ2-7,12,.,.,TGTGCCAGCAGTTACGGCAACTACGAGCAGTACTTC,CASSYGNYEQYF
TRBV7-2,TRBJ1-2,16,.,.,TGTGCCAGCAGCTCTGATGTGGCCACAACTAACTATGGCTACACCTTC,CASSSDVATTNYGYTF
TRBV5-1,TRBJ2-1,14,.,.,TGCGCCAGCAGCGAGTACTACGGGGGAAATGAGCAGTTCTTC,CASSEYYGGNEQFF
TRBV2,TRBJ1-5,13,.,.,TGTGCCAGCAGTGCGACAGTACGCCAGCCCCAGCATTTT,CASSATVRQPQHF
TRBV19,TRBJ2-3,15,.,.,TGTGCCAGTAGTATTATCGGGGCTAGCCCAGATACGCAGTATTTT,CASSIIGASPDTQYF
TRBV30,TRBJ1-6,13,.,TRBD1,TGTGCCCGAAAAGGGACAGGCGATTCACCCCTCCACTTT,CARKGTGDSPLHF
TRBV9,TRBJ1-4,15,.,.,TGTGCCAGCAGCGAGGCCCCCGCAACTAATGAAAAACTGTTTTTT,CASSEAPATNEKLFF
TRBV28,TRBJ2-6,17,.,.,TGTGCCAGCAGTTTACCGTCGGGGGCGCAAGGGGCCAACGTCCTGACTTTC,CASSLPSGAQGANVLTF
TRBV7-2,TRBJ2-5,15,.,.,TGTGCCAGCAGCTTCGCGCAGGGTTTGAAGAAGACCCAGTACTTC,CASSFAQGLKKTQYF
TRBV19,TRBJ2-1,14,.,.,TGTGCCAGTACCAATAGGAGGGGTGACAATGAGCAGTTCTTC,CASTNRRGDNEQFF
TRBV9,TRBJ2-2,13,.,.,TGTGCCAGCAGCGTGAAGAACACCGGGGAGCTGTTTTTT,CASSVKNTGELFF
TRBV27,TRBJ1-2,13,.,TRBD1,TGTGCCACCCGGGACAGCGGATACTATGGCTACACCTTC,CATRDSGYYGYTF
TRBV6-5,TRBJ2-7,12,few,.,TGTGCCAGCAGCAATAGCGGACACGTGCAGTACTTC,CASSNSGHVQYF
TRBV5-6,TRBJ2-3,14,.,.,TGTGCCAGCAGCTTGGCGGGGGTCGGAGATACGCAGTATTTT,CASSLAGVGDTQYF
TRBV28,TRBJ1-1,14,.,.,TGTGCCAGCAGTTTAAAGGCAGGGAACACTGAAGCTTTCTTT,CASSLKAGNTEAFF
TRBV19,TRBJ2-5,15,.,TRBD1,TGTGCCAGTAAGAACCGGGACAGGGGTAAAGAGACCCAGTACTTC,CASKNRDRGKETQYF
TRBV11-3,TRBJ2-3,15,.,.,TGTGCCAGCAGCTTAGGGGCAGGGGTGGCAGATACGCAGTATTTT,CASSLGAGVADTQYF
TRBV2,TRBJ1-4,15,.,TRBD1,TGTGCCAGCAGACCTCGGACAGGGGTTAATGAAAAACTGTTTTTT,CASRPRTGVNEKLFF
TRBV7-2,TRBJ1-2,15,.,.,TGTGCCAGCAGCTCCGGGCTCCACCGGAACTATGGCTACACCTTC,CASSSGLHRNYGYTF
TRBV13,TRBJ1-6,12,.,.,TGTGCCAGCAGCAACCTAAATTCACCCCTCCACTTT,CASSNLNSPLHF
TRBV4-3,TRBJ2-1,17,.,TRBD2,TGCGCCAGCAGCTCCTCAGCGGGGGGCTCACCCTACAATGAGCAGTTCTTC,CASSSSAGGSPYNEQFF
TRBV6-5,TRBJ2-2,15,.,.,TGTGCCAGCCGACGGAGCCTGACGAACACCGGGGAGCTGTTTTTT,CASRRSLTNTGELFF
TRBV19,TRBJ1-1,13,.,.,TGTGCCAGTAGTAGGCGGAAGAACACTGAAGCTTTCTTT,CASSRRKNTEAFF
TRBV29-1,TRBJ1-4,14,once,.,TGCAGCGTCGGAACAGCGAATTGGGGTGAAAAACTGTTTTTT,CSVGTANWGEKLFF
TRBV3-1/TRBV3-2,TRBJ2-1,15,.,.,TGTGCCAGCAGCCAAGGGGTCGGGGGTGTCAATGAGCAGTTCTTC,CASSQGVGGVNEQFF
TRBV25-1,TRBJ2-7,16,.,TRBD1,TGTGCCAGCAGGGCACCTGAGACAGGGTGGTTTAACGAGCAGTACTTC,CASRAPETGWFNEQYF
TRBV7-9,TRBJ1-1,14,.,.,TGTGCCAGCAGCTTGGTACTCGGTGGCACTGAAGCTTTCTTT,CASSLVLGGTEAFF
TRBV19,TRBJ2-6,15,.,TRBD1,TGTGCCAGTAGCCGACAGGGCTCTGGGGCCAACGTCCTGACTTTC,CASSRQGSGANVLTF
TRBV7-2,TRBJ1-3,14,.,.,TGTGCCAGCAGCTTAGTCGGCAATGGAAACACCATATATTTT,CASSLVGNGNTIYF
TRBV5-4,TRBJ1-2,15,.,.,TGTGCCAGCAGCTTGGATCGCAAGGCGGTCTATGGCTACACCTTC,CASSLDRKAVYGYTF
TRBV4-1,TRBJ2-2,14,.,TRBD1,TGCGCCAGCCGGGACAGAACGAACACCGGGGAGCTGTTTTTT,CASRDRTNTGELFF
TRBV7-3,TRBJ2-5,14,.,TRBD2,TGTGCCAGCAGCTCCGGACTAGCGGGGGGACCCCCGTACTTC,CASSSGLAGGPPYF
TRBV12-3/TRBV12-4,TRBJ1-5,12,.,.,TGTGCCTCTCGGAATAGCAATCAGCCCCAGCATTTT,CASRNSNQPQHF
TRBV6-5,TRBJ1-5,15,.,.,TGTGCCAGCAGTTACGAGTCCAGCATGAACCAGCCCCAGCATTTT,CASSYESSMNQPQHF